The rows below give T cell receptor beta chains drawn from one sample of a study of T-cell reconstitution after alpha-beta-depleted transplantation in children. Each CDR3 protein is one row after TCRdb ran MiXCR on the PCR reads. This sample has about 610,000 distinct CDR3 sequences, with roughly a tenth found just once. The sample here was PBMCs from the stem cell graft donor, taken from the stem cell graft. These receptors came from a human donor who donated a stem cell graft to a child with acute myeloid leukemia. CDR3s include the opening cysteine and the closing phenylalanine or tryptophan. Each record gives: D gene, V gene, clone size, J gene, CDR3 length, CDR3 protein, CDR3 DNA. D genes are given only for firm matches. Expanded clones get a size class; other rows say once, few or many, or leave the size out.

TRBD2	TRBV20-1	few	TRBJ2-1	19	CSARDRSLGTRMGQGQQFF	TGCAGTGCTAGAGATCGATCTCTCGGGACTAGGATGGGCCAGGGCCAGCAGTTCTTC
-	TRBV5-1	-	TRBJ1-4	17	CASSPEGHRATNEKLFF	TGCGCCAGCAGCCCTGAAGGACATCGAGCAACTAATGAAAAACTGTTTTTT
-	TRBV12-3/TRBV12-4	many	TRBJ2-1	14	CASSWDFSADEQFF	TGTGCCAGCAGTTGGGACTTTTCCGCGGATGAGCAGTTCTTC
-	TRBV7-8	-	TRBJ2-7	18	CASSLFGTGGAVAYEQYF	TGTGCCAGCAGCTTATTCGGGACGGGGGGCGCAGTGGCCTACGAGCAGTACTTC
-	TRBV29-1	many	TRBJ2-1	13	CSVSGTSPGEQFF	TGCAGCGTTTCCGGGACCTCCCCGGGCGAGCAGTTCTTC
TRBD1	TRBV5-1	many	TRBJ2-2	17	CASSLAPGGSYTGELFF	TGCGCCAGCAGCTTGGCCCCAGGGGGCTCGTATACCGGGGAGCTGTTTTTT
-	TRBV9	many	TRBJ2-6	17	CASSPRQVSSGANVLTF	TGTGCCAGCAGCCCCCGACAGGTGAGCTCTGGGGCCAACGTCCTGACTTTC
TRBD2	TRBV4-3	few	TRBJ2-1	17	CASSQERLAGVENEQFF	TGCGCCAGCAGCCAAGAGAGGCTAGCGGGAGTAGAGAATGAGCAGTTCTTC
-	TRBV29-1	many	TRBJ2-1	14	CSVEVARNYNEQFF	TGCAGCGTTGAGGTAGCGCGTAACTACAATGAGCAGTTCTTC
-	TRBV6-2/TRBV6-3	-	TRBJ2-1	15	CASSYSITGGTEQFF	TGTGCCAGCAGTTACTCGATCACTGGGGGAACTGAGCAGTTCTTC
-	TRBV12-3/TRBV12-4	few	TRBJ2-6	15	CASKEGSSGANVLTF	TGTGCCAGCAAAGAGGGGAGCTCTGGGGCCAACGTCCTGACTTTC
-	TRBV7-9	many	TRBJ2-7	14	CASSLSGSSNEQYF	TGTGCCAGCAGCTTAAGTGGGAGTTCCAACGAGCAGTACTTC
-	TRBV18	-	TRBJ2-5	15	CASSPPARGRETQYF	TGTGCCAGCTCACCACCGGCAAGGGGGAGAGAGACCCAGTACTTC
TRBD1	TRBV25-1	many	TRBJ1-5	16	CASSEGTGAFNQPQHF	TGTGCCAGCAGTGAGGGGACAGGAGCATTCAATCAGCCCCAGCATTTT
TRBD2	TRBV6-1	many	TRBJ2-1	15	CASSGGGSSYNEQFF	TGTGCCAGCAGTGGGGGCGGGAGCTCCTACAATGAGCAGTTCTTC
-	TRBV5-6	few	TRBJ1-1	13	CASSLGRTHEAFF	TGTGCCAGCAGCTTGGGAAGAACACACGAAGCTTTCTTT
-	TRBV15	many	TRBJ2-2	15	CATSSTPSNTGELFF	TGTGCCACCAGTTCGACGCCTTCGAACACCGGGGAGCTGTTTTTT
-	TRBV5-1	-	TRBJ1-2	13	CASSLREAGGYTF	TGCGCCAGCAGCCTGCGAGAGGCGGGTGGCTACACCTTC
-	TRBV5-5	few	TRBJ1-5	16	CASSFRPGSDGIPQHF	TGTGCCAGCAGCTTTCGTCCAGGGAGCGACGGGATTCCCCAGCATTTT
TRBD2	TRBV15	many	TRBJ2-7	13	CATSEGLAYEQYF	TGTGCCACCAGTGAAGGACTAGCCTACGAGCAGTACTTC
-	TRBV5-1	-	TRBJ2-5	14	CASSLVGSQETHYF	TGCGCCAGCAGCTTGGTTGGTTCTCAGGAGACCCACTACTTC
-	TRBV10-3	few	TRBJ2-7	12	CAISWGEVEQYF	TGTGCCATCTCTTGGGGGGAGGTCGAGCAGTACTTC
-	TRBV7-8	few	TRBJ2-2	15	CASRRGAGNTGELFF	TGTGCCAGCAGACGTGGAGCGGGGAACACCGGGGAGCTGTTTTTT
-	TRBV12-3/TRBV12-4	many	TRBJ2-1	12	CASSLRASETFF	TGTGCCAGCAGTCTTAGGGCTTCTGAGACGTTCTTC
-	TRBV29-1	-	TRBJ2-1	12	CSVLIPYNEQFF	TGCAGCGTTCTCATTCCCTACAATGAGCAGTTCTTC
-	TRBV29-1	few	TRBJ2-2	13	CSVSPPNTGELFF	TGCAGCGTTTCCCCCCCGAACACCGGGGAGCTGTTTTTT
-	TRBV12-3/TRBV12-4	many	TRBJ2-1	11	CASSLERSEFF	TGTGCCAGCAGTTTAGAAAGGTCCGAGTTCTTC
-	TRBV7-9	-	TRBJ1-5	14	CASSSGPSNQPQHF	TGTGCCAGCAGCTCGGGACCGAGCAATCAGCCCCAGCATTTT
TRBD1	TRBV19	few	TRBJ2-7	12	CASKGQGREQYF	TGTGCCAGTAAGGGACAGGGGCGGGAGCAGTACTTC